The 29 T cell receptor beta chains presented below share a single source sample, sequenced in a study of T cell changes during pregnancy in multiple sclerosis (dated by TCRdb to the late 2010s). The receptor library was made with the immunoSEQ multiplex PCR assay. TCRdb mirrors the immuneACCESS table, restricted to in-frame sequences. Some clones are absent from its copies; in checked studies, under half trace to an unresolved V gene, and the reason for the others is unknown. This sample gives 90,000 or so clones in total; over 80% of them show up just once. The top ten hold 3.5% of the sample. Specimen: PBMCs, collected in the first trimester of pregnancy. The receptors stem from a female donor in good health, serving as a control in a pregnancy study. Some clones in this sample may be carry-over from other donors' samples.

The chain combines TRBV19 with TRBJ1-3, with 7 bases identical to TRBD1. This CDR3 spans 13 amino acids. With V trimmed by 6 bases and J by 2 bases, 1 base remained unmatched. Germline CDR1 LNHDA, CDR2 SQIVND (reference sequence). The CDR3 loop is CASRQGAGNTIYF. CDR3 sequence (DNA): TGTGCCAGTAGGCAGGGGGCTGGAAACACCATATATTTT.

This sequence joins TRBV19 and TRBJ1-1; a weak D match, TRBD1 (5 bases). V lost 5 bases, J lost 3 bases, and 13 bases lay in between. Germline-derived CDR1 and CDR2 are LNHDA and SQIVND (reference sequence). This CDR3 contains 14 residues. CDR3 DNA: TGTGCCAGTAGTCCCGAACAGGTGGACACTGAAGCTTTCTTT. This gives the protein CASSPEQVDTEAFF.

The chain is built from TRBV4-1 and TRBJ2-5; 7 bases align to TRBD1. Germline trimming cut 4 bases from V and 3 bases from J; bases unmatched to any gene: 11. This CDR3 is built from 16 residues. Per germline, CDR1 MGHRA and CDR2 YSYEKL. CDR3 sequence: CASSRRGIQGEETQYF. The DNA of the CDR3 is TGCGCCAGCAGCCGCCGGGGAATCCAGGGGGAAGAGACCCAGTACTTC.

The chain combines TRBV7-2 with TRBJ2-7; 11 bases are shared with TRBD1. CDR1 and CDR2 (germline): SGHTA, FQGNSA. The ends lost 6 bases at V and 8 bases at J; junction bases unmatched: 9. The CDR3 is made up of 14 amino acids. The CDR3 reads CASRTGTGGFQQYF. As DNA, the CDR3 is TGTGCCAGCAGAACCGGGACAGGGGGATTCCAGCAGTACTTC.

This sequence joins TRBV25-1 and TRBJ1-4; D gene uncertain. CDR3 length: 12 residues. The V and J ends lost 7 bases and 4 bases respectively, with 7 bases between them. CDR1 is MGHDK and CDR2 is SYGVNS in the germline V gene. CDR3 sequence: CASNRVNEKLFF. CDR3 coding DNA: TGTGCCAGCAACCGGGTTAATGAAAAACTGTTTTTT.

The chain carries TRBV27 and TRBJ1-4; 7 bases are shared with TRBD1. The CDR3 loop spans 15 amino acids. Germline V gene data show CDR1 as MNHEY and CDR2 as SMNVEV (reference sequence). The J segment lost 5 bases and the V segment lost 5 bases, leaving 8 bases of the junction unmatched. The CDR3 sequence: CASSHTTGKNEKLFF. CDR3 coding DNA: TGTGCCAGCAGTCACACGACAGGGAAGAATGAAAAACTGTTTTTT. The entire variable domain, with the rest obtained from reference TRBV27 and TRBJ1-4, is as follows: EAQVTQNPRYLITVTGKKLTVTCSQNMNHEYMSWYRQDPGLGLRQIYYSMNVEVTDKGDVPEGYKVSRKEKRNFPLILESPSPNQTSLYFCASSHTTGKNEKLFFGSGTQLSVL.

This rearrangement joins TRBV7-9 to TRBJ1-6, with D uncertain. Per germline, CDR1 SEHNR and CDR2 FQNEAQ (reference sequence). V lost 6 bases and J lost 10, with 19 bases in between. The CDR3 spans 15 residues. The CDR3 nucleotides are TGTGCCAGCAGGTCCTTGAGGGAAACACAGTCACCCCTCCACTTT. Protein product: CASRSLRETQSPLHF.

This chain links TRBV28 with TRBJ1-1, with D possibly TRBD1 on 6 matching bases. Germline CDR1 reads MDHEN; CDR2 reads SYDVKM. The CDR3 has 13 amino acids. V lost 5 bases to trimming and J lost 3 bases, with 10 bases between them. CDR3 loop: CASSGQSHTEAFF. CDR3 in DNA: TGTGCCAGCAGTGGACAGTCACACACTGAAGCTTTCTTT.

This rearrangement joins TRBV6-1 to TRBJ1-2; perhaps TRBD1 as D (5 bases). The length of the CDR3 is 13 residues. Trimming left V 11 bases short and J 4 bases short, with 17 bases between. From germline, CDR1 is MNHNS and CDR2 SASEGT. CDR3 in DNA: TGTGCCGCGGAACCCACGGGGGGCTATGGCTACACCTTC. Translation gives CAAEPTGGYGYTF.

J is TRBJ1-4 and V is TRBV6-1; D remains unclear. The CDR3 has 14 residues. Deletions cut 0 bases from V and 0 bases from J, with 2 bases between. Germline V gene lookup returns CDR1 MNHNS and CDR2 SASEGT. The CDR3 loop reads CASSEATTNEKLFF. The CDR3, as DNA: TGTGCCAGCAGTGAAGCCACAACTAATGAAAAACTGTTTTTT.

This clone was recorded once. V usage is TRBV27 and J usage is TRBJ2-5; TRBD1 matches at 7 bases. This CDR3 region has 15 residues. Germline V CDR1 and CDR2: MNHEY, SMNVEV (reference sequence). V was pared by 4 bases and J by 1 base, with 6 bases of the junction left unmatched. CDR3: CASSSPGGRQETQYF. CDR3 DNA: TGTGCCAGCAGTTCTCCAGGGGGACGCCAAGAGACCCAGTACTTC.

The V gene is TRBV19, the J gene TRBJ1-5; possible D gene TRBD1, 6 bases. This CDR3 is 12 amino acids long. Germline-derived CDR1 and CDR2 are LNHDA and SQIVND (reference sequence). V lost 7 bases, J lost 8 bases, and 12 bases lay in between. This chain's CDR3 is CASTGGAEPQHF. For the CDR3, the DNA is TGTGCCAGTACCGGGGGGGCGGAGCCCCAGCATTTT.

The chain joins TRBV28 to TRBJ1-2; D may be TRBD1 (6 bases). CDR1 is MDHEN, CDR2 SYDVKM, per germline. This CDR3 region has 14 residues. V lost 3 bases and J 8 bases, leaving 16 bases between the germline ends. The CDR3 is CASSLGGGVKGYTF. For the CDR3, the DNA is TGTGCCAGCAGTTTGGGAGGGGGGGTGAAAGGCTACACCTTC.

The DNA of the CDR3 is TGTGCCAGCAGAGAAGACAGGGGCCAAGAGACCCAGTACTTC. Protein product: CASREDRGQETQYF. V and J are TRBV6-5 and TRBJ2-5, with 8 bases matching TRBD1. The CDR3 extends over 14 amino acids. Trimming at V came to 6 bases and at J to 1 base, leaving 4 bases not matched to a gene. From germline, CDR1 is MNHEY and CDR2 SVGAGI.

The rearrangement links TRBV27 to TRBJ2-5; 9 bases are shared with TRBD2. Germline V lookup: CDR1 MNHEY, CDR2 SMNVEV (reference sequence). Trimming at V came to 5 bases and at J to 9 bases, leaving 16 bases not matched to a gene. This CDR3 region has 16 residues. The CDR3 loop is CASSPRASGTPGAQYF. The DNA for the CDR3 is TGTGCCAGCAGTCCCCGGGCTAGCGGGACCCCAGGGGCCCAGTACTTC.

The chain couples TRBV19 to TRBJ2-7, with D perhaps TRBD2 (6 bases). The CDR3 is 14 amino acids. V gave up 6 bases and J gave up 2 bases, with 14 bases separating them. Germline V lookup: CDR1 LNHDA, CDR2 SQIVND (reference sequence). The CDR3 sequence is CASSMGTAAYEQYF. The DNA of the CDR3 is TGTGCCAGTAGCATGGGGACTGCCGCCTACGAGCAGTACTTC.

This clone was counted a single time. This sequence joins TRBV7-3 and TRBJ2-7; TRBD2 matches at 12 bases. V dropped 4 bases and J dropped 3; count of bases not matched to a gene: 4. Germline V gene sequence: CDR1 SGHTA, CDR2 FQGTGA. The CDR3 covers 15 residues. The CDR3 DNA reads TGTGCCAGCAGCTCACCGACTAGCGGGAGCTACGAGCAGTACTTC. It specifies CASSSPTSGSYEQYF.

The chain is built from TRBV5-4 and TRBJ2-1, with 14 bases matching TRBD2. The CDR3 has 16 amino acids. With V trimmed by 0 bases and J by 5 bases, 1 base remained unmatched. The germline V gene has CDR1 SGHNT and CDR2 YYREEE (reference sequence). The chain's CDR3 is CASSLATSGRDNEQFF. CDR3 in DNA: TGTGCCAGCAGCTTGGCGACTAGCGGGAGGGACAATGAGCAGTTCTTC.

The V gene is TRBV10-3, the J gene TRBJ2-5; 7 nucleotides agree with TRBD2. There are 14 residues in the CDR3. In germline, CDR1 is ENHRY, CDR2 SYGVKD. Losses at the gene ends were 3 bases for V and 6 bases for J; bases not matched to a gene: 7. The CDR3 region has the DNA TGTGCCATCAGTGACCCGACTAGCCGGCAGACCCAGTACTTC. This gives the protein CAISDPTSRQTQYF.

This chain uses TRBV13 with TRBJ1-3; 7 positions match TRBD1. The CDR3 extends over 17 amino acids. The V segment lost 0 bases and the J segment 3 bases; nucleotides outside the gene matches: 8. From germline, CDR1 is PRHDT and CDR2 FYEKMQ (reference sequence). CDR3 residues: CASSLGTGSIYGNTIYF. CDR3 nucleotides: TGTGCCAGCAGCTTAGGGACAGGGAGCATTTATGGAAACACCATATATTTT. The complete variable domain, with remaining parts taken from reference TRBV13 and TRBJ1-3, reads AAGVIQSPRHLIKEKRETATLKCYPIPRHDTVYWYQQGPGQDPQFLISFYEKMQSDKGSIPDRFSAQQFSDYHSELNMSSLELGDSALYFCASSLGTGSIYGNTIYFGEGSWLTVV.

V is TRBV27 and J is TRBJ1-2, with D maybe TRBD1 (6 bases). Germline V gives CDR1 MNHEY, CDR2 SMNVEV (reference sequence). The CDR3 runs to 14 residues. Trimming cost V 5 bases and J 8 bases, with 18 bases left between them. CDR3 amino acids: CASSPRQVPEGYTF. The CDR3 DNA sequence: TGTGCCAGCAGTCCCCGACAGGTCCCTGAGGGCTACACCTTC.

This clone was counted a single time. The rearrangement joins TRBV7-3 to TRBJ1-5; 8 bases map to TRBD1. V lost 5 bases to trimming and J lost 6 bases; unmatched junction nucleotides: 12. There are 16 residues in the CDR3. Germline V gene lookup returns CDR1 SGHTA and CDR2 FQGTGA. The CDR3 is CASSHPGQGGIQPQHF. The DNA for the CDR3 is TGTGCCAGCAGCCACCCTGGACAGGGAGGGATTCAGCCCCAGCATTTT.

This chain uses TRBV5-5 with TRBJ1-2; perhaps TRBD1 as D (6 bases). CDR1 SGHKS and CDR2 YYEKEE come from the germline V gene (reference sequence). The CDR3 sequence is 16 residues long. Trimming left V 1 base short and J 4 bases short, with 17 bases between. CDR3: CASSLSWGGSSYGYTF. The DNA for the CDR3 is TGTGCCAGCAGCTTGTCCTGGGGGGGCAGCTCCTATGGCTACACCTTC. Using reference TRBV5-5 and TRBJ1-2 for the parts outside the CDR3, the full variable domain is DAGVTQSPTHLIKTRGQQVTLRCSPISGHKSVSWYQQVLGQGPQFIFQYYEKEERGRGNFPDRFSARQFPNYSSELNVNALLLGDSALYLCASSLSWGGSSYGYTFGSGTRLTVV.

The gene calls are TRBV27 and TRBJ2-2; D uncertain. V was trimmed by 5 bases and J by 6 bases, leaving 10 bases between them. The CDR3 consists of 13 residues. Germline values: CDR1 MNHEY, CDR2 SMNVEV (reference sequence). The CDR3: CASSPSRAGELFF. CDR3 nucleotide sequence: TGTGCCAGCAGTCCGTCCCGGGCCGGGGAGCTGTTTTTT.

This clone was found a few times. The rearrangement links TRBV7-7 to TRBJ2-1; TRBD2 matches 12 bases. J gave up 7 bases and V 1 base, and 5 bases lay outside the gene matches. The CDR3 is made up of 16 amino acids. Germline assignment: CDR1 SSHAT and CDR2 FNYEAQ (reference sequence). CDR3 amino acids: CASSLGLAGGDNEQFF. CDR3 sequence (DNA): TGTGCCAGCAGCTTAGGGCTAGCGGGGGGGGATAATGAGCAGTTCTTC.

The V and J genes are TRBV29-1 and TRBJ2-3, with 10 nucleotides matching TRBD2. Germline loops: CDR1 SQVTM, CDR2 ANQGSEA. The junction had 14 bases not matched to a gene; V was cut back by 1 base and J by 4 bases. CDR3 length equals 18 residues. This CDR3 is CSVEGGSAGGDYADTQYF. CDR3 nucleotide sequence: TGCAGCGTTGAAGGAGGATCAGCGGGAGGGGATTATGCAGATACGCAGTATTTT.

The rearrangement links TRBV10-2 to TRBJ2-4; 7 bases match TRBD1. Germline CDR1 and CDR2: WSHSY and SAAADI. This CDR3 region has 16 residues. After removal of 3 bases from V and 8 bases from J, the junction contained 13 bases not matched to a gene. Here the CDR3 DNA reads TGCGCCAGCAGTGACCTAAGACTCTCTCAGGGGGACATTCAGTACTTC. This codes for CASSDLRLSQGDIQYF.

This clone was counted once. The rearrangement links TRBV19 to TRBJ1-5; no definite D call. V shed 3 bases and J shed 7 bases, with 16 bases lying between them. Germline V gene sequence: CDR1 LNHDA, CDR2 SQIVND (reference sequence). The CDR3 runs to 15 residues. CDR3 loop: CASSIGSRRGQPQHF. In DNA form, the CDR3 reads TGTGCCAGTAGTATCGGGTCGAGGAGAGGGCAGCCCCAGCATTTT.

Only one count was recorded for this clone. This chain links TRBV6-9 with TRBJ1-5; TRBD1 might be the D (6 bases). CDR3 length: 12 residues. Trimming cost V 11 bases and J 3 bases, with 11 bases left between them. Looked up from germline, CDR1 is MNHGY and CDR2 is SVAAGI. The chain's CDR3 is CARRDINQPQHF. The CDR3 DNA sequence: TGTGCCCGCCGGGACATCAATCAGCCCCAGCATTTT.